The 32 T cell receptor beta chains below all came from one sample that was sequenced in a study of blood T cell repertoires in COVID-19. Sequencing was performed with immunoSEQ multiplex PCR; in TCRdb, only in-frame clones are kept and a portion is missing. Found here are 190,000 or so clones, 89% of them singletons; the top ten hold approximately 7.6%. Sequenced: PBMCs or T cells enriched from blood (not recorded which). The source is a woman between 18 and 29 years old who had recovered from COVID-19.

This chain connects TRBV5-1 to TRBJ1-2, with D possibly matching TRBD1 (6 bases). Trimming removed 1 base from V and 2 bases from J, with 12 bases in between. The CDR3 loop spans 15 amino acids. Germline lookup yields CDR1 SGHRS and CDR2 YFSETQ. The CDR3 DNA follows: TGCGCCAGCAGCTTGAGCGGACAGTGGAACTATGGCTACACCTTC. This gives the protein CASSLSGQWNYGYTF.

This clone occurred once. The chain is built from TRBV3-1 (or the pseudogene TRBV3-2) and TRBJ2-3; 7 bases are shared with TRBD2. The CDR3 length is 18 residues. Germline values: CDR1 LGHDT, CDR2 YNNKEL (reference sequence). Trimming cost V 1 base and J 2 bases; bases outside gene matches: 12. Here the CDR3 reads CASSQGGGRLGSTDTQYF. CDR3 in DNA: TGTGCCAGCAGCCAAGGGGGGGGGAGACTAGGCTCCACAGATACGCAGTATTTT.

CDR3 DNA: TGTGCCACCTCCGCTGGAGGGGACTATGGCTACACCTTC. Its protein is CATSAGGDYGYTF. The rearrangement joins TRBV24-1 to TRBJ1-2, with D maybe TRBD1 (5 bases). The CDR3 runs 13 residues. CDR1 is KGHDR and CDR2 is SFDVKD in the germline V gene. V was trimmed by 9 bases and J by 3 bases, leaving 13 bases between them.

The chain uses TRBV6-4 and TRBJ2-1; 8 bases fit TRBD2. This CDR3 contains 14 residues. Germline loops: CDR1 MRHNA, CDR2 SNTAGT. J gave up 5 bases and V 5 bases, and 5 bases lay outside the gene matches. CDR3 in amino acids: CASSPAGEHNEQFF. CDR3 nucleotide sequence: TGTGCCAGCAGTCCAGCGGGGGAGCACAATGAGCAGTTCTTC.

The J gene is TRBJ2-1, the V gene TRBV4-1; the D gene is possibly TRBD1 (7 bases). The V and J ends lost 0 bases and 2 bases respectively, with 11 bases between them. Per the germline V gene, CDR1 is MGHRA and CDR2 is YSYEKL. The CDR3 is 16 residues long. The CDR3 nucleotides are TGCGCCAGCAGCCAAGATGGAGGGGGCGCCTACAATGAGCAGTTCTTC. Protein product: CASSQDGGGAYNEQFF.

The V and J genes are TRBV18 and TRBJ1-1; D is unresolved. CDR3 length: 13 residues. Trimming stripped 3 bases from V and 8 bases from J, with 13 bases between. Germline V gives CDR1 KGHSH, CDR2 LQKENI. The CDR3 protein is CASSPEGGGEAFF. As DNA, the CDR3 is TGTGCCAGCTCACCGGAGGGCGGTGGGGAAGCTTTCTTT.

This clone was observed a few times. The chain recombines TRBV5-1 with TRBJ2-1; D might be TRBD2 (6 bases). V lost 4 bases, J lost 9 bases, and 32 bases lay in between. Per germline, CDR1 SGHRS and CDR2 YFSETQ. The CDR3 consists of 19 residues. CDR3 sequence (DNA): TGCGCCAGCAGCGTGGGGTCGGCTAGCGCGGCCGCGAATGGGGGTGAGCAGTTCTTC. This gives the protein CASSVGSASAAANGGEQFF.

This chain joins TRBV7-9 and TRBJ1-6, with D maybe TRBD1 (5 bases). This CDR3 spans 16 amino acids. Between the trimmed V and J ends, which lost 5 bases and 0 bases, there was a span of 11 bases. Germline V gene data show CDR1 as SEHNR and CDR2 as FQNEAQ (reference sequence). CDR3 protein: CASSPSDSSYNSPLHF. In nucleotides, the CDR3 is TGTGCCAGCAGCCCATCAGACAGCTCCTATAATTCACCCCTCCACTTT. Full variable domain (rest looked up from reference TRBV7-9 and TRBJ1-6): DTGVSQNPRHKITKRGQNVTFRCDPISEHNRLYWYRQTLGQGPEFLTYFQNEAQLEKSRLLSDRFSAERPKGSFSTLEIQRTEQGDSAMYLCASSPSDSSYNSPLHFGNGTRLTVT.

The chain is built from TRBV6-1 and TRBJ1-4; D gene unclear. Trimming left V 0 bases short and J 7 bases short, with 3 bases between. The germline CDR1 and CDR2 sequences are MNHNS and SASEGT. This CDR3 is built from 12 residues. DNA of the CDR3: TGTGCCAGCAGTGAAGCGGCTGAAAAACTGTTTTTT. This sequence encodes CASSEAAEKLFF.

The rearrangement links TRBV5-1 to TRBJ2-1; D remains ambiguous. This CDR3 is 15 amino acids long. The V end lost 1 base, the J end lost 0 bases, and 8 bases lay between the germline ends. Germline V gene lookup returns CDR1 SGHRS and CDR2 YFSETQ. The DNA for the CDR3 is TGCGCCAGCAGCTTGAGTCCTAGCTCCTACAATGAGCAGTTCTTC. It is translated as CASSLSPSSYNEQFF.

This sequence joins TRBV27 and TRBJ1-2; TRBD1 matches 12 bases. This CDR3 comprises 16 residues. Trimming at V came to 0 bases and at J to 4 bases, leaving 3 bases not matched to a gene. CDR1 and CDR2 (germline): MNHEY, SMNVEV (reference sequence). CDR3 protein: CASSLSGQGAAYGYTF. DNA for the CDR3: TGTGCCAGCAGTTTATCGGGACAGGGGGCGGCCTATGGCTACACCTTC.

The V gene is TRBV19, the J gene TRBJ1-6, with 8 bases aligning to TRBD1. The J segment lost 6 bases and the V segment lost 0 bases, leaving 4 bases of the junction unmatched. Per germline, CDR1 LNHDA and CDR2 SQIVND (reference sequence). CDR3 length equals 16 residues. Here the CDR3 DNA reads TGTGCCAGTAGTATAGATCGGACAGGGAGTAATTCACCCCTCCACTTT. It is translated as CASSIDRTGSNSPLHF.

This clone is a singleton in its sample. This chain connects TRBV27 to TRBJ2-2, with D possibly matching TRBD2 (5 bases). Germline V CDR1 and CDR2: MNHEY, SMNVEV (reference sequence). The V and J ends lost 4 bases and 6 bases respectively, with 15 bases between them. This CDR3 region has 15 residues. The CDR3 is CASSSAGSGSGELFF. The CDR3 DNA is TGTGCCAGCAGTTCCGCGGGCTCCGGCTCCGGGGAGCTGTTTTTT.

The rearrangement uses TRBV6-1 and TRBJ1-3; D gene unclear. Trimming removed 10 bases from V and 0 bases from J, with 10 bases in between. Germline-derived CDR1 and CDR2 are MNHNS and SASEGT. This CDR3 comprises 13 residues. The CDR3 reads CAITESSGNTIYF. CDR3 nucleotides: TGTGCCATCACCGAGAGCTCTGGAAACACCATATATTTT.

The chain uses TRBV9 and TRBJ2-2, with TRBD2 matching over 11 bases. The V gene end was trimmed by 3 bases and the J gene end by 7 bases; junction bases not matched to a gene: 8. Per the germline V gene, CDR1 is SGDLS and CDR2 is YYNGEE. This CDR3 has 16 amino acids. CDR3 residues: CASSESLAGGYGELFF. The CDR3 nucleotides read TGTGCCAGCAGCGAATCCCTAGCGGGGGGATACGGGGAGCTGTTTTTT.

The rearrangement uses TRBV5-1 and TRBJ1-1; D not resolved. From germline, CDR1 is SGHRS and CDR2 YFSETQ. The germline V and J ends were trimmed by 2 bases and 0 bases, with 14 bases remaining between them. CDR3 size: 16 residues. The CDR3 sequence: CASSFGVPILNTEAFF. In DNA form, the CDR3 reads TGCGCCAGCAGCTTTGGAGTTCCGATTCTGAACACTGAAGCTTTCTTT.

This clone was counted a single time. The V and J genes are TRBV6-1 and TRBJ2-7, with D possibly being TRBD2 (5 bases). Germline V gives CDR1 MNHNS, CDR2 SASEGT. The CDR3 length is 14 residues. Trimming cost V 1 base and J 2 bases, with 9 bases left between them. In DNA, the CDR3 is TGTGCCAGCAGTGAAGAGGAAGCGGCCTACGAGCAGTACTTC. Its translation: CASSEEEAAYEQYF.

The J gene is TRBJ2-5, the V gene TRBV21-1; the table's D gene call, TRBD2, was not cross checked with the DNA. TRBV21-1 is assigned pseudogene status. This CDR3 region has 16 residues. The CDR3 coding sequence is TGTGCCAGCAGTTACCTGGGACTAGAGGCTCAAGAGACCCAGTACTTC. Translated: CASSYLGLEAQETQYF.

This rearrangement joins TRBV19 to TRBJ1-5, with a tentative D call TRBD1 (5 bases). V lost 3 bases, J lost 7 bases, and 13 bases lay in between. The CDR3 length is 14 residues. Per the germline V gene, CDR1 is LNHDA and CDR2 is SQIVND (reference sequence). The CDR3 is CASSIREARQPQHF. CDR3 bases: TGTGCCAGTAGTATCAGGGAGGCGAGGCAGCCCCAGCATTTT.

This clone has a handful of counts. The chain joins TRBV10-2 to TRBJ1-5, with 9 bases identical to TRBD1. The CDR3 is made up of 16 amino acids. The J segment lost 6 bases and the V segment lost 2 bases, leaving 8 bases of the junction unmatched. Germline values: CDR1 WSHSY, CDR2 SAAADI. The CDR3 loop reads CASSERGQGGGQPQHF. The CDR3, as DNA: TGCGCCAGCAGTGAGAGGGGACAGGGAGGCGGTCAGCCCCAGCATTTT.

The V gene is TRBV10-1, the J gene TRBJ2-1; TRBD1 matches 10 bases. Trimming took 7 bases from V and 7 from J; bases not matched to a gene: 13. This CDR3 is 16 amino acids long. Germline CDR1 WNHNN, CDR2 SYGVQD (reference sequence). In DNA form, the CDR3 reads TGCGCCAGCACTAACTCCGGGACAGGGGAAATGAATGAGCAGTTCTTC. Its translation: CASTNSGTGEMNEQFF.

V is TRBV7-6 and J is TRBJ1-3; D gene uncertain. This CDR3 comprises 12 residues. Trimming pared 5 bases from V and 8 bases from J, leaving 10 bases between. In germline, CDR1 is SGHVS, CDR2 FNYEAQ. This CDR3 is CASSPSQDTIYF. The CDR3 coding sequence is TGTGCCAGCAGCCCCTCCCAGGACACCATATATTTT.

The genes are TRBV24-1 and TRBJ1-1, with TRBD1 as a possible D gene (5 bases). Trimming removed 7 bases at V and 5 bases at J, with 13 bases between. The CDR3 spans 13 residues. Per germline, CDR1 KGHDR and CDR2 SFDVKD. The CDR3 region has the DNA TGTGCCACCAGCAACGTCGGGGGGACTGAAGCTTTCTTT. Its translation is CATSNVGGTEAFF.

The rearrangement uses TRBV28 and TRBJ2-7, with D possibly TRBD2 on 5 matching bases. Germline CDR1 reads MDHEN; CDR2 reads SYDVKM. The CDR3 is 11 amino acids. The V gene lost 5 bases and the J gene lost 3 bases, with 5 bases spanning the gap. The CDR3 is CASSGSYEQYF. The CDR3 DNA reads TGTGCCAGCAGTGGGAGCTACGAGCAGTACTTC. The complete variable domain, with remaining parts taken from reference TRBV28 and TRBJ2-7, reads DVKVTQSSRYLVKRTGEKVFLECVQDMDHENMFWYRQDPGLGLRLIYFSYDVKMKEKGDIPEGYSVSREKKERFSLILESASTNQTSMYLCASSGSYEQYFGPGTRLTVT.

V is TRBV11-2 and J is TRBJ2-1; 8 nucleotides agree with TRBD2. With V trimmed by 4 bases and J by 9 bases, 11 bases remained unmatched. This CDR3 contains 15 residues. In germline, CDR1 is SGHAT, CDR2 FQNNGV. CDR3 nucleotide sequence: TGTGCCAGCAGCTCCATTCGGGGGGGGTCGAGTGAGCAGTTCTTC. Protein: CASSSIRGGSSEQFF.

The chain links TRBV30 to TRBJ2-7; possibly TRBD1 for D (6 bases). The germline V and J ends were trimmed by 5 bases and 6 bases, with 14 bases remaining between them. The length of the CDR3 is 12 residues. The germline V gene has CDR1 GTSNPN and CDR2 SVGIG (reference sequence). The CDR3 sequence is CAWVTGPSEQYF. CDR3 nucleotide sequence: TGTGCCTGGGTTACAGGGCCCTCCGAGCAGTACTTC.

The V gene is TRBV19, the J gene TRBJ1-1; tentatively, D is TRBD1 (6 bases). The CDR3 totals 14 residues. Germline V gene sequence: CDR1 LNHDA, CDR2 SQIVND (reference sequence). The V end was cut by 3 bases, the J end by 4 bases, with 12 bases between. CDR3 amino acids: CASSISQGSTEAFF. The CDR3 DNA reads TGTGCCAGTAGTATCTCTCAGGGGAGCACTGAAGCTTTCTTT.

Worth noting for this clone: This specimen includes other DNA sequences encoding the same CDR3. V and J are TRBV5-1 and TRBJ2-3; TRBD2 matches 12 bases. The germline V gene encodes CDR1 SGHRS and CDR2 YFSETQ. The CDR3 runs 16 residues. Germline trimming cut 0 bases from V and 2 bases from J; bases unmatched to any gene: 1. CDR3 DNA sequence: TGCGCCAGCAGCTTGGGACTAGCGGGGGTCACAGATACGCAGTATTTT. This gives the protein CASSLGLAGVTDTQYF.

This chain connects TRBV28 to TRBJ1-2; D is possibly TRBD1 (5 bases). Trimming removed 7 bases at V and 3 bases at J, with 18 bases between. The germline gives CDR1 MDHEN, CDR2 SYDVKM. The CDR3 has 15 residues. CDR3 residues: CASTPGGTRYYGYTF. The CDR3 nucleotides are TGTGCCAGCACCCCTGGGGGGACGCGTTACTATGGCTACACCTTC.

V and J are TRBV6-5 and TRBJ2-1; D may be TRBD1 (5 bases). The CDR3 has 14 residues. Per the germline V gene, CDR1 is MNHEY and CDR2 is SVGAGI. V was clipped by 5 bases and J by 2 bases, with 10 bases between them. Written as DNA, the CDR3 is TGTGCCAGCAGTCTTAGGGGTACCTACAATGAGCAGTTCTTC. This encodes CASSLRGTYNEQFF.

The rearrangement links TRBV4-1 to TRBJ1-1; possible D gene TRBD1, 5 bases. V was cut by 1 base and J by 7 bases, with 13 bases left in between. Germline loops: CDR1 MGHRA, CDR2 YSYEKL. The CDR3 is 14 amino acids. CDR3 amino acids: CASSQVRSGGEAFF. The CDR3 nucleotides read TGCGCCAGCAGCCAAGTTCGTTCGGGGGGTGAAGCTTTCTTT.

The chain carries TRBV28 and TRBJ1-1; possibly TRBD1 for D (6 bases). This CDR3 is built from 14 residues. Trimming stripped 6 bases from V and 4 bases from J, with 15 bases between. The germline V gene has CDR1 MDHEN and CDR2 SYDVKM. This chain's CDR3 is CASSRRTVITEAFF. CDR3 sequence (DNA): TGTGCCAGCAGCCGCCGGACAGTGATCACTGAAGCTTTCTTT. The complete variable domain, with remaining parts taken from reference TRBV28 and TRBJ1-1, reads DVKVTQSSRYLVKRTGEKVFLECVQDMDHENMFWYRQDPGLGLRLIYFSYDVKMKEKGDIPEGYSVSREKKERFSLILESASTNQTSMYLCASSRRTVITEAFFGQGTRLTVV.